The 20 T cell receptor beta chains below were found in one sample sequenced in a study of shared clonotypes between healthy human individuals. Here immunoSEQ multiplex PCR was the method, and the copy in TCRdb shows in-frame clones only, minus some. The profile covers about 2.1 million clones, with approximately 94% appearing a single time and under 2% taken by the ten largest. Naive CD8 cells comprised CD45RO-negative, CCR7-positively selected cells, excluding terminally differentiated effector memory CD45RA+ cells. The sequenced material came from naive CD8+ T cells from PBMCs. Every receptor here comes from a man aged 18 to 29 in good health. Some clones in this sample may be carry-over from other donors' samples.

The rearrangement links TRBV5-1 to TRBJ2-1; 10 positions match TRBD1. Per the germline V gene, CDR1 is SGHRS and CDR2 is YFSETQ. V dropped 2 bases and J dropped 2; count of bases not matched to a gene: 1. This CDR3 has 15 residues. CDR3 amino acids: CASSLGTGAYNEQFF. The CDR3 coding sequence is TGCGCCAGCAGCTTAGGGACAGGGGCCTACAATGAGCAGTTCTTC.

The chain carries TRBV29-1 and TRBJ2-7, with a possible D match to TRBD1 (6 bases). V was trimmed by 7 bases and J by 9 bases, leaving 19 bases between them. The germline V gene encodes CDR1 SQVTM and CDR2 ANQGSEA. There are 12 residues in the CDR3. This CDR3 is CSGTGLVGGQYF. CDR3 DNA sequence: TGCAGCGGCACAGGGTTGGTTGGCGGGCAGTACTTC.

The chain is built from TRBV27 and TRBJ2-7; tentatively, D is TRBD1 (6 bases). The CDR3 sequence is 14 residues long. V was pared by 4 bases and J by 4 bases, with 14 bases between. Germline V lookup: CDR1 MNHEY, CDR2 SMNVEV (reference sequence). CDR3 nucleotide sequence: TGTGCCAGCAGTTGGGGGCGGTGGGGTTACGAGCAGTACTTC. Translation: CASSWGRWGYEQYF.

The chain is built from TRBV7-9 and TRBJ2-7, with D perhaps matching TRBD1 or TRBD2 (7 bases each). Germline V gene sequence: CDR1 SEHNR, CDR2 FQNEAQ (reference sequence). This CDR3 has 14 amino acids. V lost 1 base to trimming and J lost 6 bases, with 13 bases between them. Here the CDR3 DNA reads TGTGCCAGCAGCTTAGATGGCAGGGGGGGCGAGCAGTACTTC. It yields the protein CASSLDGRGGEQYF.

The chain combines TRBV7-3 with TRBJ1-1; D ambiguous. Trimming removed 5 bases at V and 8 bases at J, with 18 bases between. The CDR3 runs 14 residues. Germline V CDR1 and CDR2: SGHTA, FQGTGA. The CDR3 here is CASSPTAGTAEAFF. The CDR3 DNA reads TGTGCCAGCAGCCCGACCGCGGGTACTGCCGAAGCTTTCTTT.

On this clone: Within the sample, other DNA sequences also encode this same CDR3. The V call is TRBV9, the J call TRBJ1-1; D is possibly TRBD1 (5 bases). The CDR3 extends over 13 amino acids. Trimming pared 3 bases from V and 5 bases from J, leaving 11 bases between. CDR1 is SGDLS, CDR2 YYNGEE, per germline. Here the CDR3 reads CASSEGGGTEAFF. CDR3 bases: TGTGCCAGCAGCGAGGGTGGGGGTACTGAAGCTTTCTTT.

The chain has TRBV29-1 and TRBJ1-2; the match to TRBD1 covers 8 bases. The CDR3 sequence is 13 residues long. With 7 bases clipped from V and 5 bases from J, the junction kept 9 bases outside the gene matches. From germline, CDR1 is SQVTM and CDR2 ANQGSEA. The CDR3 DNA follows: TGCAGCGCCTACCCGGGACAGGAATATGGCTACACCTTC. Amino acids: CSAYPGQEYGYTF.

The chain couples TRBV7-6 to TRBJ1-5; 7 bases map to TRBD1. The V gene's germline CDR1 is SGHVS and CDR2 FNYEAQ. The V segment lost 5 bases and the J segment 3 bases; nucleotides outside the gene matches: 19. This CDR3 comprises 19 residues. The CDR3 here is CASSHDRPTGTLPNQPQHF. CDR3 DNA sequence: TGTGCCAGCAGCCACGACAGGCCGACAGGGACACTCCCCAATCAGCCCCAGCATTTT.

The chain combines TRBV25-1 with TRBJ2-2; no definite D call. Trimming took off 4 bases at V and 5 bases at J, with 5 bases between the two ends. The CDR3 covers 12 residues. In germline, CDR1 is MGHDK, CDR2 SYGVNS. The CDR3 sequence is CASSAPTGELFF. DNA for the CDR3: TGTGCCAGCAGTGCTCCGACCGGGGAGCTGTTTTTT. The variable domain in full, completed from reference TRBV25-1 and TRBJ2-2, reads EADIYQTPRYLVIGTGKKITLECSQTMGHDKMYWYQQDPGMELHLIHYSYGVNSTEKGDLSSESTVSRIRTEHFPLTLESARPSHTSQYLCASSAPTGELFFGEGSRLTVL.

V usage is TRBV12-5 and J usage is TRBJ1-2, with D possibly being TRBD1 (5 bases). There are 14 residues in the CDR3. The germline V and J ends were trimmed by 5 bases and 2 bases, with 12 bases remaining between them. CDR1 is LGHNT, CDR2 FRNRAP, per germline. The CDR3 loop reads CASGTGQPNYGYTF. CDR3 bases: TGTGCTAGTGGTACCGGACAACCGAACTATGGCTACACCTTC.

The genes are TRBV6-5 and TRBJ2-7; 11 bases agree with TRBD2. The CDR3 is 15 residues long. V lost 5 bases to trimming and J lost 4 bases; unmatched junction nucleotides: 7. CDR1 and CDR2 (germline): MNHEY, SVGAGI. This CDR3 reads CASSLLAGEKYEQYF. The CDR3 nucleotides are TGTGCCAGCAGTCTACTAGCGGGAGAGAAATACGAGCAGTACTTC.

The chain recombines TRBV7-2 with TRBJ1-3, with a possible D match to TRBD1 (6 bases). The germline V gene encodes CDR1 SGHTA and CDR2 FQGNSA. CDR3 length equals 15 residues. Trimming cost V 5 bases and J 0 bases, with 11 bases left between them. The CDR3 DNA is TGTGCCAGCAGCCTTTGGGGGCGCTCTGGAAACACCATATATTTT. It translates to CASSLWGRSGNTIYF.

This sequence joins TRBV9 and TRBJ2-7; D possibly corresponds to TRBD2 (6 bases). Germline CDR1 SGDLS, CDR2 YYNGEE. Trimming took off 0 bases at V and 6 bases at J, with 16 bases between the two ends. The CDR3 is 15 amino acids. CDR3 DNA sequence: TGTGCCAGCAGCGTAGGGCTTGGGGGGAAGGGCGAGCAGTACTTC. Translation gives CASSVGLGGKGEQYF.

CDR3 DNA sequence: TGTGCCAGCAGCCAAGACATGGTAGAGGAGCAGTTCTTC. Its protein product is CASSQDMVEEQFF. The chain uses TRBV14 and TRBJ2-1; D gene unclear. The CDR3 is 13 amino acids. Germline lookup yields CDR1 SGHDN and CDR2 FVKESK. The V gene lost 0 bases and the J gene lost 10 bases, with 10 bases spanning the gap.

The chain carries TRBV4-3 and TRBJ1-1; tentatively, D is TRBD1 (5 bases). Germline loops: CDR1 LGHNA, CDR2 YSLEER. V was pared by 1 base and J by 5 bases, with 17 bases between. The CDR3 contains 16 residues. CDR3 nucleotide sequence: TGCGCCAGCAGCCAAGCCGGGGGACTTGCGAGGACTGAAGCTTTCTTT. Translating it yields CASSQAGGLARTEAFF.

The V gene is TRBV7-6, the J gene TRBJ1-5; D gene uncertain. V lost 0 bases to trimming and J lost 5 bases, with 5 bases between them. The germline CDR1 and CDR2 sequences are SGHVS and FNYEAQ. The CDR3 consists of 13 residues. Written as DNA, the CDR3 is TGTGCCAGCAGCTTAGCGGCCCATCAGCCCCAGCATTTT. It translates to CASSLAAHQPQHF.

The chain joins TRBV4-1 to TRBJ2-7; 13 bases match TRBD2. CDR3 size: 18 residues. Germline CDR1 and CDR2: MGHRA and YSYEKL. Trimming cost V 3 bases and J 3 bases; bases outside gene matches: 11. The CDR3 reads CASSHIAGTSGTDYEQYF. CDR3 bases: TGCGCCAGCAGCCACATTGCCGGGACTAGCGGGACCGACTACGAGCAGTACTTC.

This clone was seen a single time. Distinct nucleotide sequences in the sample also encode this CDR3. The CDR3 DNA reads as TGTGCCATCAGTGGGGGGCCTCCCTACGAGCAGTACTTC. It is translated as CAISGGPPYEQYF. The chain links TRBV10-3 to TRBJ2-7; D perhaps matches TRBD1 (6 bases). Germline values: CDR1 ENHRY, CDR2 SYGVKD. The ends were cut back, 4 bases at V and 2 bases at J, with 9 bases in the middle. The CDR3 has 13 residues.

V gene TRBV4-1 combines with J gene TRBJ2-5; 7 bases are shared with TRBD1. Near its end, the DNA agrees better with TRBJ2-7, so the J call may be wrong. Per germline, CDR1 MGHRA and CDR2 YSYEKL. The CDR3 runs to 15 residues. CDR3 coding DNA: TGCGCCAGCAGCCAAGATCTGCGACAGGGCTACGAGCAGTACTTC. Encoded protein: CASSQDLRQGYEQYF.

The chain carries TRBV9 and TRBJ2-1; D is possibly TRBD2 (6 bases). The CDR3 length is 16 residues. V was clipped by 3 bases and J by 5 bases, with 18 bases between them. Germline values: CDR1 SGDLS, CDR2 YYNGEE. For the CDR3, the DNA is TGTGCCAGCAGCGCCTCGGGAGCGCCGAACCACAATGAGCAGTTCTTC. It specifies CASSASGAPNHNEQFF.